What follows are 13 T cell receptor beta chains derived from one specimen sequenced in a study of CD8+ T cells in alopecia areata. Treatment reported: oral pan-JAK inhibitor, 5-10 mg twice daily. RNA was isolated and reverse transcribed to cDNA, the sequencing template. Some clones are missing from TCRdb's copy, which holds only in-frame ones; the method was immunoSEQ multiplex PCR. The profile shows around 180,000 clones, under 80% of them singletons. The source was CD4+ T cells sorted from blood, collected around week 50, from a patient treated with tofacitinib. These receptors came from a human donor with alopecia areata.

The genes are TRBV29-1 and TRBJ1-1, with no clear D. CDR1 is SQVTM, CDR2 ANQGSEA, per germline. Deletions cut 5 bases from V and 0 bases from J, with 16 bases between. The length of the CDR3 is 15 residues. The CDR3 region is CSVTSPGPMNTEAFF. CDR3 in DNA: TGCAGCGTTACTTCTCCCGGACCCATGAACACTGAAGCTTTCTTT.

The CDR3 nucleotides read TGTGCCAGCAGCTTAGAGGCTGGCGGGTACAATGAGCAGTTCTTC. Residues: CASSLEAGGYNEQFF. The chain recombines TRBV11-3 with TRBJ2-1, with D possibly being TRBD2 (5 bases). V lost 0 bases and J 4 bases, leaving 10 bases between the germline ends. The germline CDR1 and CDR2 sequences are SGHNT and YENEEA. CDR3 length: 15 residues.

The chain is built from TRBV29-1 and TRBJ2-5; tentatively, D is TRBD1 (6 bases). V was shortened by 7 bases and J by 4 bases, with 13 bases between the two germline ends. This CDR3 region has 12 residues. Germline assignment: CDR1 SQVTM and CDR2 ANQGSEA. The CDR3 loop reads CSALTGPETQYF. The CDR3 coding sequence is TGCAGCGCGCTGACAGGCCCAGAGACCCAGTACTTC.

CDR3 sequence (DNA): TGTGCCATCAGCCCGGGACAGGGGGCCAGTCCCCACAACACTGAAGCTTTCTTT. It translates to CAISPGQGASPHNTEAFF. The rearrangement joins TRBV10-3 to TRBJ1-1; TRBD1 matches 12 bases. Germline V gives CDR1 ENHRY, CDR2 SYGVKD. V was pared by 6 bases and J by 2 bases, with 13 bases of the junction left unmatched. The CDR3 is 18 amino acids.

This rearrangement joins TRBV29-1 to TRBJ2-2, with no clear D. Trimming removed 1 base from V and 5 bases from J, with 11 bases in between. Germline values: CDR1 SQVTM, CDR2 ANQGSEA. The CDR3 spans 14 residues. This CDR3 is CSVEGLSRTGELFF. The CDR3 nucleotides are TGCAGCGTTGAAGGCCTATCGAGGACCGGGGAGCTGTTTTTT.

There are a few counts of this clone. The V and J genes are TRBV10-3 and TRBJ2-1; 7 bases map to TRBD2. The CDR3 is 18 amino acids. The junction had 16 bases not matched to a gene; V was cut back by 6 bases and J by 2 bases. Germline CDR1 and CDR2: ENHRY and SYGVKD. The CDR3 spells CAIRNHIGNLAAYNEQFF. CDR3 nucleotides: TGTGCCATCAGGAACCATATCGGGAACCTAGCGGCCTACAATGAGCAGTTCTTC.

By frequency in the sample, this clone is medium-sized (0.01 to 0.1%). The genes are TRBV7-2 and TRBJ2-3; 9 bases line up with TRBD2. This CDR3 spans 12 amino acids. Trimming cost V 4 bases and J 7 bases; bases outside gene matches: 0. CDR1 and CDR2 from the germline V gene are SGHTA and FQGNSA. CDR3 amino acids: CASSSSGNTQYF. CDR3 nucleotide sequence: TGTGCCAGCAGCTCTAGCGGGAATACGCAGTATTTT.

The chain links TRBV7-2 to TRBJ1-1, with 8 nucleotides matching TRBD1. There are 12 residues in the CDR3. The V segment lost 5 bases and the J segment 11 bases; nucleotides outside the gene matches: 7. The germline CDR1 and CDR2 sequences are SGHTA and FQGNSA. CDR3 nucleotide sequence: TGTGCCAGCAGCCGGACAGGGCTGGGGGCTTTCTTT. It translates to CASSRTGLGAFF.

This chain links TRBV30 with TRBJ1-2; D ambiguous. The CDR3 covers 12 residues. The germline V and J ends were trimmed by 6 bases and 8 bases, with 16 bases remaining between them. CDR1 and CDR2 (germline): GTSNPN, SVGIG (reference sequence). CDR3 protein: CACPLSLGGYTF. The CDR3 DNA reads TGTGCCTGTCCCCTCAGTTTGGGCGGCTACACCTTC.

This sequence joins TRBV15 and TRBJ1-5, with 7 bases identical to TRBD1. The V and J ends lost 4 bases and 5 bases, in that order; junction bases with no gene match: 11. The CDR3 loop spans 16 amino acids. Per the germline V gene, CDR1 is LNHNV and CDR2 is YYDKDF (reference sequence). CDR3: CATSIRPLRGDQPQHF. DNA of the CDR3: TGTGCCACCAGCATCAGGCCCCTCAGGGGGGATCAGCCCCAGCATTTT. The whole variable domain, filled in from reference TRBV15 and TRBJ1-5, reads DAMVIQNPRYQVTQFGKPVTLSCSQTLNHNVMYWYQQKSSQAPKLLFHYYDKDFNNEADTPDNFQSRRPNTSFCFLDIRSPGLGDTAMYLCATSIRPLRGDQPQHFGDGTRLSIL.

The chain carries TRBV5-6 and TRBJ1-2, with TRBD1 identical over 8 bases. Trimming at V came to 4 bases and at J to 3 bases, leaving 2 bases not matched to a gene. The germline V gene has CDR1 SGHDT and CDR2 YYEEEE. This CDR3 spans 13 amino acids. CDR3 protein: CASSKDRDYGYTF. Written as DNA, the CDR3 is TGTGCCAGCAGCAAGGACAGGGACTATGGCTACACCTTC.

The V and J genes are TRBV5-1 and TRBJ2-7; weak D call: TRBD2 (6 bases). Looked up from germline, CDR1 is SGHRS and CDR2 is YFSETQ. CDR3 length: 13 residues. Trimming removed 5 bases from V and 1 base from J, with 10 bases in between. The CDR3 DNA follows: TGCGCCAGCAGATTAGCGGAGTCCTACGAGCAGTACTTC. This encodes CASRLAESYEQYF.

The rearrangement uses TRBV29-1 and TRBJ1-2; 8 positions match TRBD1. V trimming: 4 bases; J trimming: 5 bases; junction bases outside the gene matches: 3. CDR1 is SQVTM, CDR2 ANQGSEA, per germline. There are 12 residues in the CDR3. The DNA of the CDR3 is TGCAGCGTTGGACGACAGGGGTATGGCTACACCTTC. Its translation: CSVGRQGYGYTF. The full variable domain, with the rest looked up from reference TRBV29-1 and TRBJ1-2, is SAVISQKPSRDICQRGTSLTIQCQVDSQVTMMFWYRQQPGQSLTLIATANQGSEATYESGFVIDKFPISRPNLTFSTLTVSNMSPEDSSIYLCSVGRQGYGYTFGSGTRLTVV.